This TCR beta chain originates from a study of T cell changes during pregnancy in multiple sclerosis. TCRdb keeps only in-frame clones here, not all; method: immunoSEQ multiplex PCR. The sample includes 85,000 to 90,000 clones, roughly 94% seen only once; the top ten take around 1.7%. CDR1 MDHEN and CDR2 SYDVKM come from the germline V gene. This CDR3 is built from 14 residues. After removal of 8 bases from V and 5 bases from J, the junction contained 8 bases not matched to a gene. Sequencing used peripheral blood, obtained after pregnancy. This clonotype was obtained from a female donor in good health, enrolled as a control in a pregnancy study. This sequence joins TRBV28 and TRBJ2-3, with TRBD2 matching 9 bases. The chain's CDR3 is CASEGLAGVDTQYF. In DNA, the CDR3 is TGTGCCAGCGAGGGGTTAGCGGGAGTAGATACGCAGTATTTT.